This T cell receptor (beta chain) was retrieved from a study of Graves' ophthalmopathy and Graves' hyperthyroidism. This clonotype was detected a few times. Its antigen is not known. The CDR3 is 13 amino acids. Germline values: CDR1 MNHNS, CDR2 SASEGT. Trimming removed 0 bases from V and 3 bases from J, with 5 bases in between. Pregnancy or lactation, uncontrolled infections and other autoimmune diseases were grounds for excluding patients. PBMCs were isolated from an approximately 10 ml sample of fresh peripheral blood. Amplified TCR beta CDR3 regions were obtained using RNA transcripts as template. HTBI primers primed a first-round RT-PCR, and a second-round multiplex PCR followed. Using its own MiXCR run on the multiplex PCR reads, TCRdb lists one record per CDR3 protein. The sample records approximately 150,000 distinct CDR3 sequences, 30% to 45% being singletons. Findings and caveats of the study: Also, most clonotypes expanded in the thyroid above 0.001 frequency appeared in blood.

Material: peripheral blood. V is TRBV6-1 and J is TRBJ1-1; unclear D gene. The sequence was obtained from a man aged 25 to 45 with Graves' ophthalmopathy. In nucleotides, the CDR3 is TGTGCCAGCAGTGAAGCTCGGGACACTGAAGCTTTCTTT. Amino acids: CASSEARDTEAFF.